The 25 T cell receptor beta chains below come from one sample, sequenced in a study of blood T cell repertoires in COVID-19. Clones were sequenced by immunoSEQ multiplex PCR, and TCRdb holds only the in-frame ones, with some missing. The table lists around 130,000 clones, approximately 86% of them singletons. Sequencing input: PBMCs or T cells enriched from blood (not recorded which). These receptors originate from a woman aged 45 to 65 who had recovered from COVID-19.

This clone was detected a few times. The rearrangement joins TRBV4-1 to TRBJ2-7; D unclear. CDR3 size: 16 residues. Trimming removed 0 bases from V and 3 bases from J, with 15 bases in between. The germline gives CDR1 MGHRA, CDR2 YSYEKL. Here the CDR3 DNA reads TGCGCCAGCAGCCAAGATCGGGTTAGTAACGGCTACGAGCAGTACTTC. It specifies CASSQDRVSNGYEQYF.

This chain links TRBV19 with TRBJ2-7; the D gene is possibly TRBD1 (5 bases). Germline V gene data show CDR1 as LNHDA and CDR2 as SQIVND (reference sequence). This CDR3 comprises 14 residues. Trimming removed 5 bases from V and 1 base from J, with 12 bases in between. Here the CDR3 DNA reads TGTGCCAGTAGTTCATCGACAGTATCCTACGAGCAGTACTTC. Translated: CASSSSTVSYEQYF.

The rearrangement uses TRBV29-1 and TRBJ1-3; no clear D gene. The germline gives CDR1 SQVTM, CDR2 ANQGSEA. Between the trimmed V and J ends, which lost 0 bases and 0 bases, there was a span of 15 bases. CDR3 length equals 17 residues. This CDR3 is CSVEDYRRASSGNTIYF. The CDR3 coding sequence is TGCAGCGTTGAAGATTATCGGCGAGCGTCCTCTGGAAACACCATATATTTT.

The chain carries TRBV18 and TRBJ2-4; TRBD1 matches at 7 bases. Germline values: CDR1 KGHSH, CDR2 LQKENI. The CDR3 runs 15 residues. V gave up 3 bases and J gave up 4 bases; unmatched junction bases: 6. CDR3 sequence reads: CASSPPGQSKNIQYF. In DNA, the CDR3 is TGTGCCAGCTCACCTCCGGGACAGTCTAAAAACATTCAGTACTTC.

The chain has TRBV3-1 (or the pseudogene TRBV3-2) and TRBJ2-1; 11 positions agree with TRBD2. This CDR3 spans 12 amino acids. V lost 7 bases to trimming and J lost 8 bases; unmatched junction nucleotides: 1. Germline CDR1 LGHDT, CDR2 YNNKEL (reference sequence). CDR3 protein: CASISGGDEQFF. CDR3 DNA sequence: TGTGCCAGCATTAGCGGGGGGGATGAGCAGTTCTTC.

The V gene is TRBV4-1, the J gene TRBJ1-1; 8 bases line up with TRBD1. The CDR3 spans 14 residues. Germline V CDR1 and CDR2: MGHRA, YSYEKL. V was pared by 3 bases and J by 4 bases, with 4 bases of the junction left unmatched. The CDR3 DNA is TGCGCCAGCAGCCAGGACAGGGTTGGCACTGAAGCTTTCTTT. Its translation is CASSQDRVGTEAFF.

The chain employs TRBV7-9 and TRBJ1-2; 12 nucleotides align to TRBD1. CDR1 and CDR2 from the germline V gene are SEHNR and FQNEAQ (reference sequence). CDR3 size: 18 residues. Losses at the gene ends were 5 bases for V and 6 bases for J; bases not matched to a gene: 16. The CDR3 here is CASSAHSGTGGSRNGYTF. CDR3 DNA: TGTGCCAGCAGCGCCCATTCCGGGACAGGGGGCAGTCGTAATGGCTACACCTTC.

The chain combines TRBV7-6 with TRBJ2-1; D may be TRBD2 (6 bases). Germline V lookup: CDR1 SGHVS, CDR2 FNYEAQ. The V end was cut by 1 base, the J end by 0 bases, with 16 bases between. This CDR3 has 18 residues. CDR3 DNA: TGTGCCAGCAGCTTAGGGGATTCTGCGGGAATCTCCTACAATGAGCAGTTCTTC. It yields the protein CASSLGDSAGISYNEQFF.

The rearrangement joins TRBV7-2 to TRBJ2-4; D is undetermined. This CDR3 region has 11 residues. V dropped 7 bases and J dropped 9 bases, with 10 bases sitting between them. In germline, CDR1 is SGHTA, CDR2 FQGNSA. Written as DNA, the CDR3 is TGTGCCAGCACCCTGTATTGCATTCAGTACTTC. Protein sequence: CASTLYCIQYF.

The chain employs TRBV5-4 and TRBJ1-2, with 8 bases identical to TRBD1. The length of the CDR3 is 14 residues. Germline-derived CDR1 and CDR2 are SGHNT and YYREEE (reference sequence). Trimming at V came to 0 bases and at J to 7 bases, leaving 5 bases not matched to a gene. The CDR3 sequence: CASSLVGTGRGYTF. For the CDR3, the DNA is TGTGCCAGCAGCTTGGTAGGGACAGGTCGTGGCTACACCTTC.

The DNA of the CDR3 is TGTGCCAGCAGAATAACAGGGAACTACGAGCAGTACTTC. Protein product: CASRITGNYEQYF. The chain is built from TRBV6-5 and TRBJ2-7, with D possibly matching TRBD1 (6 bases). The ends were cut back, 6 bases at V and 3 bases at J, with 12 bases in the middle. The CDR3 covers 13 residues. Germline assignment: CDR1 MNHEY and CDR2 SVGAGI.

The chain joins TRBV10-2 to TRBJ1-1; 9 bases align to TRBD1. V lost 4 bases, J lost 3 bases, and 9 bases stayed unmatched. The CDR3 length is 16 residues. The germline V gene encodes CDR1 WSHSY and CDR2 SAAADI. The CDR3 protein is CASSGRQGGADTEAFF. Written as DNA, the CDR3 is TGCGCCAGCAGTGGCCGACAGGGGGGGGCGGACACTGAAGCTTTCTTT.

V gene TRBV6-5 combines with J gene TRBJ1-2, with 8 nucleotides matching TRBD1. CDR1 is MNHEY, CDR2 SVGAGI, per germline. V was clipped by 0 bases and J by 4 bases; unmatched bases: 4. The CDR3 consists of 15 residues. The CDR3 sequence is CASSYSDREGYGYTF. The CDR3 DNA sequence: TGTGCCAGCAGTTACTCGGACAGGGAGGGCTATGGCTACACCTTC.

The chain employs TRBV10-3 and TRBJ2-5, with 14 bases aligning to TRBD2. Unmatched junction bases numbered 14, after V lost 2 bases and J lost 3 bases. The CDR3 runs 20 residues. Germline CDR1 reads ENHRY; CDR2 reads SYGVKD. The CDR3 nucleotides are TGTGCCATCAGTGAGAACGGACTAGCGGGGGGTCCTCTGACAAAAGAGACCCAGTACTTC. Its protein is CAISENGLAGGPLTKETQYF.

Only one count was recorded for this clone. J is TRBJ2-3 and V is TRBV5-6; D is perhaps TRBD2 (7 bases). CDR1 SGHDT and CDR2 YYEEEE come from the germline V gene. Deletions cut 0 bases from V and 5 bases from J, with 16 bases between. This CDR3 region has 16 residues. The CDR3 reads CASSLVKGGKGDTQYF. The CDR3 nucleotides are TGTGCCAGCAGCTTGGTCAAGGGGGGGAAAGGAGATACGCAGTATTTT.

The chain is built from TRBV7-2 and TRBJ1-1; TRBD1 is a possible D gene (6 bases). CDR3 length: 14 residues. Germline CDR1 reads SGHTA; CDR2 reads FQGNSA. V shed 2 bases and J shed 5 bases, with 12 bases lying between them. Written as DNA, the CDR3 is TGTGCCAGCAGCTTATTTGCAGGGGTAACTGAAGCTTTCTTT. It is translated as CASSLFAGVTEAFF.

This chain connects TRBV14 to TRBJ2-7; 8 bases align to TRBD1. V lost 4 bases to trimming and J lost 2 bases; unmatched junction nucleotides: 7. This CDR3 has 15 residues. Germline V gene lookup returns CDR1 SGHDN and CDR2 FVKESK. The CDR3 DNA follows: TGTGCCAGCAGCCTCGGGACAGGCCGTGCCTACGAGCAGTACTTC. This sequence encodes CASSLGTGRAYEQYF.

The V and J genes are TRBV13 and TRBJ1-4, with TRBD1 identical over 7 bases. The ends lost 3 bases at V and 4 bases at J; junction bases unmatched: 2. The CDR3 length is 14 residues. The V gene's germline CDR1 is PRHDT and CDR2 FYEKMQ (reference sequence). This CDR3 is CASSFRDSNEKLFF. As DNA, the CDR3 is TGTGCCAGCAGCTTCCGGGACAGTAATGAAAAACTGTTTTTT.

The CDR3 is CASSPGRVAGNTIYF. CDR3 bases: TGTGCCAGCAGCCCGGGAAGGGTAGCTGGAAACACCATATATTTT. The J gene is TRBJ1-3, the V gene TRBV9; D remains unclear. This CDR3 contains 15 residues. The germline V gene has CDR1 SGDLS and CDR2 YYNGEE. The V gene lost 4 bases and the J gene lost 2 bases, with 13 bases spanning the gap.

This clone was observed a handful of times. The V and J genes are TRBV11-2 and TRBJ2-1; the D gene is possibly TRBD2 (6 bases). The length of the CDR3 is 16 residues. The ends were cut back, 5 bases at V and 7 bases at J, with 21 bases in the middle. CDR1 is SGHAT and CDR2 is FQNNGV in the germline V gene. CDR3 in amino acids: CASSTRTGLGRNEQFF. CDR3 DNA sequence: TGTGCCAGCAGCACCAGAACGGGACTGGGGAGAAATGAGCAGTTCTTC.

As regards this clone: This CDR3 is also generated by other DNA sequences in the sample. The J gene is TRBJ1-6, the V gene TRBV11-2, with 8 bases matching TRBD1. This CDR3 contains 15 residues. CDR1 is SGHAT, CDR2 FQNNGV, per germline. V lost 1 base and J lost 7; bases outside the gene matches: 3. The CDR3 nucleotides read TGTGCCAGCAGCTTAGGAGGACAGGGAAATTCACCCCTCCACTTT. This translates into CASSLGGQGNSPLHF. Filled out from reference TRBV11-2 and TRBJ1-6, the complete variable domain reads EAGVAQSPRYKIIEKRQSVAFWCNPISGHATLYWYQQILGQGPKLLIQFQNNGVVDDSQLPKDRFSAERLKGVDSTLKIQPAKLEDSAVYLCASSLGGQGNSPLHFGNGTRLTVT.

This rearrangement joins TRBV27 to TRBJ1-2; 8 bases align to TRBD1. V lost 6 bases, J lost 8 bases, and 8 bases stayed unmatched. From germline, CDR1 is MNHEY and CDR2 SMNVEV (reference sequence). CDR3 length: 13 amino acids. The CDR3: CASSEATGDGYTF. The CDR3 DNA reads as TGTGCCAGCAGCGAAGCGACAGGGGACGGCTACACCTTC.

The chain joins TRBV2 to TRBJ2-7; D is undetermined. CDR3 length: 15 amino acids. Trimming took off 2 bases at V and 3 bases at J, with 14 bases between the two ends. CDR1 SNHLY and CDR2 FYNNEI come from the germline V gene. CDR3 bases: TGTGCCAGCAGTGAATCGTCGCAGGTGTTCTACGAGCAGTACTTC. It translates to CASSESSQVFYEQYF.

CDR3: CASSLVVGAGTGELFF. CDR3 in DNA: TGTGCCAGCAGCTTGGTGGTAGGGGCGGGAACCGGGGAGCTGTTTTTT. The chain is built from TRBV5-6 and TRBJ2-2; weak D call: TRBD2 (6 bases). V lost 0 bases, J lost 5 bases, and 14 bases lay in between. CDR1 and CDR2 from the germline V gene are SGHDT and YYEEEE. The CDR3 consists of 16 residues.

The J gene is TRBJ1-6, the V gene TRBV27; D might be TRBD1 (5 bases). V lost 1 base, J lost 10 bases, and 20 bases lay in between. The germline V gene has CDR1 MNHEY and CDR2 SMNVEV (reference sequence). This CDR3 has 17 amino acids. The CDR3 reads CASSLWITRDSTSPLHF. CDR3 nucleotides: TGTGCCAGCAGTTTATGGATTACGAGGGACTCCACCTCACCCCTCCACTTT.